Here is one T cell receptor (beta chain) with its context. Its specific antigen is unknown. Base qualities are not provided; no much larger clone lies one nucleotide away. The entry originates in a study of cytomegalovirus exposure and HLA in healthy donors (dated 2017 in TCRdb). A note on the overall study: In an earlier analysis of some 610 of the donors, less than 350 Gb of sequence data and 120 million or so unique TCR beta sequences from some 170 million T cells were reported. Approximately 330 gigabases of sequencing data and approximately 91 million unique TCR sequences made up an early release that covered fewer than 650 HLA-typed donors. The genetic ancestry cluster associated with self-reported Caucasian donors included about 81% of the roughly 400 genotyped donors. The aim of the study was to test whether cataloging public T cell receptors could identify signatures of past pathogen exposure. The T cell repertoires of 550 to 850 subjects were profiled by immunosequencing and related to cytomegalovirus serostatus. Besides the first cohort of some 670 subjects, a separate validation cohort made up of 120 different subjects was used. High-throughput TCR immunosequencing, statistical association of individual TCRs with disease status, and machine learning were combined to predict cytomegalovirus infection status. A later analysis re-examined previously published TCR beta repertoires from more than 650 donors and added high-resolution HLA genotyping to investigate patterns of TCR occurrence. Rather than drawing on any new phenotypic data, the later analysis identified candidate immune exposures from TCR beta sequences and the way those sequences occurred across donors. To decide whether each TCR beta V gene segment behaved as functional or pseudogenic, an earlier analysis of 587 of the donors relied on high-throughput TCR beta sequencing. Donor age, sex, ethnicity and CMV serostatus were collected together with the repertoire data. A later genetic analysis took genome-wide SNP genotypes for about 55% of the 666 donors and used that subset as a discovery cohort. Every discovery cohort repertoire had been produced on one sequencing platform. Class I and class II HLA loci were covered by the typing at four-digit resolution. The number of donors typed differed by locus, with 629-630 for A, B, C, DRB1 and DQB1, 522 for DQA1, some 570 for DPA1, and over 400 for DPB1. Four to six DR-DQ haplotypes were handled as single units for association and clustering, since linkage in the cohort was strong. Across 398 genotyped donors of the cohort, an average of roughly 250,000 unique TCR beta nucleotide sequences per donor were sequenced, and about a sixth of those sequences were non-productive.

The CDR3 holds 14 amino acids from the cysteine to the phenylalanine. Of all the DNA, just the CDR3 is kept, 42 bases in frame from base 1. The germline V gene supplies CDR1 MGHRA and CDR2 YSYEKL. Relative to germline, V is missing 5 bases and J is missing 3 bases, with 5 bases of the junction outside any gene match. The library was made by the immunoSEQ multiplex PCR assay. For the multiplex PCR, a mixture combining 60 forward primers for TCR Vbeta segments and 13 reverse primers for TCR Jbeta segments was used. A multiplex PCR assay on genomic DNA amplified the CDR3 region of rearranged TCR beta genes. On the Illumina HiSeq System, the amplified TCR beta libraries were sequenced as 87-base-pair reads. From the authors' description of their analysis: A later analysis tallied 75 million to 95 million unique TCR beta chains across the roughly 610 repertoires, and about 10 million of those chains were shared by two or more donors. To remove PCR and sequencing errors, raw reads were error-corrected and collapsed into unique sequences using a nearest-neighbor algorithm that merged closely related sequences. V, D and J gene segments were assigned by aligning CDR3 sequences to IMGT reference sequences. For a sequence to be retained, a match of at least six nucleotides to both a V gene segment and a J gene segment was required. A rearrangement counted as productive if the CDR3 had no stop codons and remained in frame with V and J, and every other rearrangement counted as non-productive. CDR3 was defined according to IMGT convention as the region running from the second conserved V-encoded cysteine to the conserved J-encoded phenylalanine. The earlier analysis of about 590 of the donors excluded sequences that lacked an unambiguous match to a single V gene segment. An earlier analysis of 500 to 700 of the donors classified V segments as functional when productive rearrangements were above 56.7% and as segregating when the standard deviation between donors was above 5%. To diagnose cytomegalovirus status from the catalog of TCR beta chain sequences, a statistical classification framework was built. A later analysis assigned V and J genes by comparing TCR nucleotide sequences with IMGT/GENE-DB human TR gene sequences. In a later analysis, CDR3 sequences and most-parsimonious VDJ recombination scenarios were assigned using the TCRdist pipeline. In a later analysis, every TCR beta chain was defined by the combination of its CDR3 amino acid sequence and its V-gene family, and reads without a unique V-gene family were dropped. To address suspected cross-contamination and a sequencing artifact, a later analysis removed several hundred highly shared, low-generation-probability nucleotide sequences. In a later analysis, a clonal expansion index for each public chain was calculated from normalized within-repertoire ranks of inferred template counts. In a later analysis, generation probabilities were computed with a VDJ recombination model fitted to out-of-frame rearrangements, and the resulting probabilities were checked against IGoR. Hypergeometric tests were used in a later analysis to score TCR-TCR, TCR-HLA and TCR-CMV co-occurrence, with a repertoire-size bias correction applied to the TCR pairs. False discovery rates were estimated in a later analysis by permuting HLA or CMV assignments 20 times. In a later analysis, co-occurring TCRs were grouped using DBSCAN, with TCRdist sequence similarity added in when clustering inside HLA-allele-positive subsets. For co-occurrence clustering, repertoires with fewer than 30,000 or more than 120,000 public chains were excluded, along with roughly 5 repertoires with anomalous nucleotide sharing. Sourced from immuneACCESS, this table was stored by TCRdb with only in-frame sequences that have V and J called. A share of the clones is absent; for the studies checked, an unresolved V gene accounts for under half, and the remainder has no known explanation. Clone size and V and J calls were adopted from that table, with D and trimming inferred from the DNA. The sample data list about 140,000 clones, and about 79% of these were observed just once. The top ten hold about 2.8% of the sample.

The cohort consisted of 666 healthy bone marrow donors. At the time of sampling, all cohort members were nominally healthy, though unrecorded immune exposures were likely present. The donor was CMV seronegative and belonged to the group of over 350 seronegative cohort members. A peripheral blood sample was provided by each donor, and peripheral blood mononuclear cells were used for TCR beta sequencing. The Qiagen DNeasy Blood Extraction Kit was used to extract genomic DNA from the blood cell samples. What the research found in general, with its limitations: A cluster of highly shared sequence variants was judged likely to represent a technical artifact of the sequencing pipeline. The authors suggested that the approach could potentially be extended to other disease states and immunological phenotypes. The only immune exposure information available for the cohort was CMV serostatus. A later analysis found that HLA-associated TCR beta chains were more clonally expanded and had lower generation probabilities than equally common non-associated chains. The study listed 150 to 200 TCR beta chains as associated with cytomegalovirus. Three of the identified cytomegalovirus-associated TCR beta chains were confirmed in vitro to be specific for cytomegalovirus antigens. The classifier was reported to diagnose cytomegalovirus status with high specificity and sensitivity in both the original cohort and the validation cohort. Most CMV-associated TCR beta chains appeared to be HLA-restricted in a later analysis, and the HLA associations seemed to be driven largely by CMV exposure. A later analysis reported that several top co-occurrence clusters appeared linked to parvovirus B19, influenza, CMV and Epstein-Barr virus. In a later genetic analysis, a missense DCLRE1C variant was associated with V-gene and J-gene trimming of TCR beta chains, and the association was replicated in an independent cohort. In an earlier analysis of fewer than 700 of the donors, most TCR beta V segments appeared in productive rearrangements about 87% or about 30% of the time, broadly matching IMGT annotations. Compared with the roughly 670-donor mean, donors in an Asian-associated ancestry cluster had fewer N-insertions in productive TCRs, according to a later genetic analysis. In this cohort, only TCR beta chains were sequenced, and detectable features were limited by the absence of alpha or paired-chain data. At a false discovery rate of 0.05, a later analysis linked roughly 17,000 TCR beta sequences to specific HLA alleles. A further reported finding was that TCR beta sequences accurately predicted the HLA-A and HLA-B alleles for most subjects in the first cohort. Some 15 rarely observed V segments, including chromosome 9 orphons, were excluded from the earlier analysis of approximately 500 of the donors because counts were too low. When HLA alleles, especially DR and DQ, strongly co-occurred, attributing TCR associations to individual alleles was difficult. The 87-base-pair reads could not distinguish some IMGT-functional V segments, including TRBV6-2 and TRBV6-3, so those segments were excluded. Correlated functional status among segregating V segments might be attributable to linkage disequilibrium, but an unknown experimental factor could not be ruled out. In a later analysis, TCR association rates were found to vary across HLA loci, with the most associated TCRs seen for DRB1 alleles and the fewest for HLA-C alleles. While some public TCRs were present in many individuals, most TCR sequences turned up only very rarely across donors. Because HLA typing was unavailable for some donors at each locus, only the typed subset was used in association tests. Presence/absence analyses assumed roughly uniform sequencing depth across donors, an assumption that may not hold.

The origin of this receptor is a male donor in good health and CMV-seronegative. The chain is encoded by TRBV4-1 joined to TRBJ1-1, with 8 junctional bases fitting TRBD1. Sequencing input: PBMCs. The DNA sequence follows: TGCGCCAGCAGCGACGGACAGGGCGACACTGAAGCTTTCTTT. The resulting protein is CASSDGQGDTEAFF.